The 12 T cell receptor beta chains in this list originate from one sample, sequenced in a study of graft-versus-host responses after intestinal transplantation. Using immunoSEQ multiplex PCR, the repertoire was profiled, and TCRdb retains in-frame clones only, with some absent. Of 14,000 or so clones detected, roughly two fifths appear once; the ten largest clones hold roughly 14%. Irradiated stimulators labeled with violet dye, some 200,000 in number, were plated with some 200,000 CFSE-labeled responders. The source was alloreactive CD8+ T cells from a mixed lymphocyte reaction culture, collected before intestinal transplant. Stated subset: CFSE-low proliferating T cells sorted from roughly six-day pre-transplant mixed lymphocyte reaction (GvH or HvG direction). Source of these receptors: a human patient who received an intestinal transplant.

Concerning this clone itself: This specimen includes other DNA sequences encoding the same CDR3. The gene calls are TRBV6-1 and TRBJ2-7, with D maybe TRBD2 (6 bases). V was shortened by 5 bases and J by 2 bases, with 13 bases between the two germline ends. The CDR3 loop spans 14 amino acids. Germline V gives CDR1 MNHNS, CDR2 SASEGT. CDR3: CASSPRDSTYEQYF. The CDR3 bases are TGTGCCAGCAGTCCCCGGGACTCCACCTACGAGCAGTACTTC.

This clone was observed a few times. The chain combines TRBV5-6 with TRBJ2-7; tentatively, D is TRBD2 (5 bases). Deletions cut 1 base from V and 0 bases from J, with 14 bases between. The CDR3 loop spans 16 amino acids. CDR1 SGHDT and CDR2 YYEEEE come from the germline V gene. This CDR3 reads CASSLSGGRLSYEQYF. In DNA, the CDR3 is TGTGCCAGCAGCTTGTCTGGAGGCAGACTCTCCTACGAGCAGTACTTC.

The chain combines TRBV4-3 with TRBJ2-3; weak D call: TRBD2 (5 bases). This CDR3 is built from 15 residues. Germline CDR1 reads LGHNA; CDR2 reads YSLEER. The V end lost 5 bases, the J end lost 3 bases, and 15 bases lay between the germline ends. The CDR3, as DNA: TGCGCCAGCAGCTCCTCTCTAGCTGGGACAGATACGCAGTATTTT. Translating it yields CASSSSLAGTDTQYF.

The chain uses TRBV21-1 and TRBJ2-7; the DNA was not used to check the table's D call, TRBD2. TRBV21-1 is deemed a pseudogene. This CDR3 spans 14 amino acids. The CDR3 spells CASTTRPASYEQYF. Here the CDR3 DNA reads TGTGCCAGCACGACTAGACCAGCATCCTACGAGCAGTACTTC.

V gene TRBV4-1 combines with J gene TRBJ2-5, with 7 nucleotides matching TRBD1. Germline CDR1 reads MGHRA; CDR2 reads YSYEKL. The CDR3 has 19 residues. The V segment lost 4 bases and the J segment 5 bases; nucleotides outside the gene matches: 22. CDR3 region: CASSPHSTSKTGEGETQYF. The CDR3 DNA is TGCGCCAGCAGCCCGCACTCCACCTCAAAAACAGGGGAAGGGGAGACCCAGTACTTC.

In this sample, this clone turned up a few times. CDR3 region: CASSRGLAGGYEQYF. CDR3 nucleotide sequence: TGCGCCAGCAGCCGCGGACTAGCGGGAGGGTACGAGCAGTACTTC. The rearrangement joins TRBV4-1 to TRBJ2-7; TRBD2 matches at 15 bases. The CDR3 covers 15 residues. The germline V gene encodes CDR1 MGHRA and CDR2 YSYEKL. V lost 4 bases and J lost 4; bases outside the gene matches: 2.

The chain combines TRBV5-5 with TRBJ2-7; D is perhaps TRBD1 (5 bases). Trimming took 1 base from V and 4 from J, leaving 9 bases between them. The CDR3 covers 13 residues. Per the germline V gene, CDR1 is SGHKS and CDR2 is YYEKEE (reference sequence). CDR3 bases: TGTGCCAGCAGCTTGCCTGGGGCGTACGAGCAGTACTTC. It is translated as CASSLPGAYEQYF.

This chain joins TRBV5-5 and TRBJ2-7, with D perhaps TRBD2 (6 bases). The CDR3 runs to 15 residues. From germline, CDR1 is SGHKS and CDR2 YYEKEE (reference sequence). V gave up 3 bases and J gave up 4 bases, with 17 bases separating them. This CDR3 reads CASSWPGRGEYEQYF. CDR3 coding DNA: TGTGCCAGCAGCTGGCCGGGACGCGGGGAGTACGAGCAGTACTTC.

In nucleotides, the CDR3 is TGTGCCAGCAGCGTAGTAGCTAGCGCTAAGTATACGCAGTATTTT. It codes for CASSVVASAKYTQYF. The chain couples TRBV9 to TRBJ2-3, with a weak D call TRBD2 (6 bases). V dropped 0 bases and J dropped 7 bases, with 15 bases sitting between them. CDR3 length equals 15 residues. The germline gives CDR1 SGDLS, CDR2 YYNGEE.

The chain combines TRBV19 with TRBJ2-7; a weak D match, TRBD2 (6 bases). The germline CDR1 and CDR2 sequences are LNHDA and SQIVND (reference sequence). Trimming removed 7 bases from V and 5 bases from J, with 15 bases in between. The CDR3 is 13 residues long. The CDR3 DNA reads TGTGCCAGTAAGTCGGGAGTTGCTGACGAGCAGTACTTC. This encodes CASKSGVADEQYF. The full variable domain, in which reference TRBV19 and TRBJ2-7 provide the parts outside the CDR3, is DGGITQSPKYLFRKEGQNVTLSCEQNLNHDAMYWYRQDPGQGLRLIYYSQIVNDFQKGDIAEGYSVSREKKESFPLTVTSAQKNPTAFYLCASKSGVADEQYFGPGTRLTVT.

The V gene is TRBV27, the J gene TRBJ2-7, with 12 nucleotides matching TRBD1. The CDR3 runs to 12 residues. Germline V gives CDR1 MNHEY, CDR2 SMNVEV (reference sequence). Unmatched junction bases numbered 4, after V lost 10 bases and J lost 6 bases. The CDR3 spells CATRDRGLEQYF. CDR3 nucleotide sequence: TGTGCCACCCGGGACAGGGGGCTCGAGCAGTACTTC.

In this sample, this clone is medium-sized (0.01 to 0.1%). The chain couples TRBV6-1 to TRBJ1-3, with D tentatively TRBD1 (5 bases). The CDR3 sequence is 16 residues long. V lost 2 bases to trimming and J lost 0 bases, with 11 bases between them. Per the germline V gene, CDR1 is MNHNS and CDR2 is SASEGT. CDR3 sequence: CASSELDSFSGNTIYF. CDR3 sequence (DNA): TGTGCCAGCAGTGAATTAGACAGCTTCTCTGGAAACACCATATATTTT.